Below, one T cell receptor (beta chain) is given with its context. Its cognate antigen is unknown. This sample is drawn from a study of graft-versus-host responses after intestinal transplantation. Study-wide background: Anti-thymocyte globulin induction preceded about 3 years of tacrolimus and steroid maintenance in all recipients. The study, taken as a whole, reports: Peak circulating GvH clone levels were associated with early post-transplant HvG declines. In patients with graft-donor T cell macrochimerism, allograft graft-versus-host to host-versus-graft clonal ratios were high. Recipient marrow harbored GvH clones, some of which surfaced first in ileum or blood.

The table came from immunoSEQ multiplex PCR; TCRdb's copy has only in-frame clones and leaves some out. The sample lists about 70,000 clones; around 90% were seen once. The receptor's source is a human donor who was the organ donor for an intestinal transplant. The sequences come from unstimulated CD8+ T cells sorted from spleen or lymph node cells, collected before transplant.

The CDR3 bases are TGTGCCAGCAGTGAATGGAACAGGGGAGAGGGCACCATATATTTT. Protein sequence: CASSEWNRGEGTIYF. The chain employs TRBV25-1 and TRBJ1-3, with TRBD1 matching over 7 bases. Germline CDR1 is MGHDK and CDR2 is SYGVNS. J lost 9 bases, V lost 1 base, and 9 bases had no gene match. CDR3 length: 15 amino acids.